Listed here are 15 T cell receptor beta chains from one sample, sequenced in a study of CD8+ T cells in alopecia areata. Extraction and reverse transcription of RNA yielded cDNA as the sequencing template. Assay used: immunoSEQ multiplex PCR; TCRdb lists only in-frame clones, some missing. The top ten hold around 0.46% of the sample, which has about 120,000 clones, around 56% seen once. Stated treatment: oral pan-JAK inhibitor, 5-10 mg twice daily. The input for sequencing was CD4+ T cells sorted from blood, taken at week 4, from a patient treated with tofacitinib. These receptors were collected from a human donor with alopecia areata.

The chain employs TRBV4-1 and TRBJ2-5, with 8 bases fitting TRBD1. This CDR3 region has 15 residues. Germline trimming cut 2 bases from V and 4 bases from J; bases unmatched to any gene: 6. Germline CDR1 is MGHRA and CDR2 is YSYEKL. The CDR3 loop is CASSQPRTGSETQYF. The CDR3 coding sequence is TGCGCCAGCAGCCAACCTAGGACAGGGTCAGAGACCCAGTACTTC.

The chain carries TRBV29-1 and TRBJ2-3; the match to TRBD1 covers 10 bases. CDR1 and CDR2 from the germline V gene are SQVTM and ANQGSEA. The junction had 1 base not matched to a gene; V was cut back by 3 bases and J by 4 bases. The CDR3 is 13 residues long. The CDR3 sequence is CSVEGQGPDTQYF. In DNA, the CDR3 is TGCAGCGTTGAGGGACAGGGGCCAGATACGCAGTATTTT.

V usage is TRBV30 and J usage is TRBJ1-1; D might be TRBD1 (5 bases). With 4 bases removed from V and 12 bases from J, the gap between germline ends came to 21 bases. This CDR3 is built from 13 residues. The germline V gene encodes CDR1 GTSNPN and CDR2 SVGIG (reference sequence). The DNA for the CDR3 is TGTGCCTGGACCCCAGGTCAGGGCGCGGCAACTTTCTTT. This encodes CAWTPGQGAATFF.

This clone appeared a few times. The J gene is TRBJ1-1, the V gene TRBV30; D unresolved. V shed 3 bases and J shed 2 bases, with 7 bases lying between them. Germline V gene lookup returns CDR1 GTSNPN and CDR2 SVGIG (reference sequence). The CDR3 is 12 amino acids. The CDR3 DNA follows: TGTGCCTGGAGGAGGGAAAACACTGAAGCTTTCTTT. Translating it yields CAWRRENTEAFF. The variable domain in full, completed from reference TRBV30 and TRBJ1-1, reads SQTIHQWPATLVQPVGSPLSLECTVEGTSNPNLYWYRQAAGRGLQLLFYSVGIGQISSEVPQNLSASRPQDRQFILSSKKLLLSDSGFYLCAWRRENTEAFFGQGTRLTVV.

J is TRBJ2-2 and V is TRBV19, with D possibly being TRBD1 (6 bases). V was shortened by 8 bases and J by 5 bases, with 12 bases between the two germline ends. Germline V gives CDR1 LNHDA, CDR2 SQIVND (reference sequence). This CDR3 is built from 13 residues. CDR3 sequence (DNA): TGTGCCAGTGCGGACAGAAGAACCGGGGAGCTGTTTTTT. Protein product: CASADRRTGELFF.

The chain carries TRBV30 and TRBJ1-3; D remains unclear. Between the trimmed V and J ends, which lost 1 base and 1 base, there was a span of 8 bases. CDR3 length: 14 amino acids. From germline, CDR1 is GTSNPN and CDR2 SVGIG (reference sequence). The CDR3 sequence is CAWSATRSGNTIYF. The DNA for the CDR3 is TGTGCCTGGAGTGCGACTCGGTCTGGAAACACCATATATTTT.

The chain uses TRBV29-1 and TRBJ2-5; D remains unclear. Trimming stripped 1 base from V and 3 bases from J, with 12 bases between. CDR3 length: 14 amino acids. Germline V gene data show CDR1 as SQVTM and CDR2 as ANQGSEA. The DNA of the CDR3 is TGCAGCGTTGAAGGGGTCCAGGCGGAAGAGACCCAGTACTTC. Translation gives CSVEGVQAEETQYF. Together with reference TRBV29-1 and TRBJ2-5, the CDR3 gives the full variable domain: SAVISQKPSRDICQRGTSLTIQCQVDSQVTMMFWYRQQPGQSLTLIATANQGSEATYESGFVIDKFPISRPNLTFSTLTVSNMSPEDSSIYLCSVEGVQAEETQYFGPGTRLLVL.

This clone showed up just a few times. The chain links TRBV29-1 to TRBJ1-2, with no clear D. CDR1 and CDR2 from the germline V gene are SQVTM and ANQGSEA. This CDR3 has 13 amino acids. V gave up 3 bases and J gave up 2 bases, with 10 bases separating them. CDR3 amino acids: CSVDSGGNYGYTF. Here the CDR3 DNA reads TGCAGCGTTGATTCGGGAGGGAACTATGGCTACACCTTC.

V gene TRBV30 combines with J gene TRBJ2-4, with D perhaps TRBD1 (6 bases). The CDR3 is made up of 14 amino acids. V was pared by 5 bases and J by 0 bases, with 11 bases between. Germline CDR1 reads GTSNPN; CDR2 reads SVGIG (reference sequence). The CDR3 is CAWGNRVAKNIQYF. Written as DNA, the CDR3 is TGTGCCTGGGGTAACAGGGTAGCCAAAAACATTCAGTACTTC.

The chain combines TRBV10-3 with TRBJ2-7; D unresolved. This CDR3 is built from 14 residues. CDR1 is ENHRY and CDR2 is SYGVKD in the germline V gene. Between the trimmed V and J ends, which lost 6 bases and 2 bases, there was a span of 14 bases. In nucleotides, the CDR3 is TGTGCCATCAGAGATCAGACCGATACCTACGAGCAGTACTTC. As protein: CAIRDQTDTYEQYF.

V gene TRBV29-1 combines with J gene TRBJ1-1; 8 bases align to TRBD1. The germline CDR1 and CDR2 sequences are SQVTM and ANQGSEA. This CDR3 contains 13 residues. V dropped 8 bases and J dropped 3; count of bases not matched to a gene: 8. The chain's CDR3 is CSHGQGKYTEAFF. CDR3 nucleotides: TGCAGCCATGGACAGGGAAAATACACTGAAGCTTTCTTT.

J is TRBJ1-6 and V is TRBV30; D ambiguous. Germline V gives CDR1 GTSNPN, CDR2 SVGIG (reference sequence). V dropped 3 bases and J dropped 7 bases, with 13 bases sitting between them. This CDR3 contains 14 residues. This CDR3 reads CAWSRAYANSPLHF. The CDR3 nucleotides read TGTGCCTGGAGCCGGGCCTACGCCAATTCACCCCTCCACTTT.

This clone was seen only a few times. The V and J genes are TRBV9 and TRBJ1-2; TRBD1 might be the D (6 bases). V gave up 4 bases and J gave up 3 bases, with 16 bases separating them. The CDR3 extends over 15 amino acids. The V gene's germline CDR1 is SGDLS and CDR2 YYNGEE. CDR3 amino acids: CASSTGQLPHYGYTF. The CDR3 DNA reads as TGTGCCAGCAGCACTGGACAGTTACCTCACTATGGCTACACCTTC. Variable domain in full (rest from reference TRBV9 and TRBJ1-2): DSGVTQTPKHLITATGQRVTLRCSPRSGDLSVYWYQQSLDQGLQFLIQYYNGEERAKGNILERFSAQQFPDLHSELNLSSLELGDSALYFCASSTGQLPHYGYTFGSGTRLTVV.

The V call is TRBV4-1, the J call TRBJ2-1; 7 bases match TRBD1. The germline V gene has CDR1 MGHRA and CDR2 YSYEKL. This CDR3 comprises 15 residues. J lost 3 bases, V lost 3 bases, and 5 bases had no gene match. The CDR3 DNA is TGCGCCAGCAGCCAGCCGACAGGGCGCTACAATGAGCAGTTCTTC. Translated: CASSQPTGRYNEQFF.

This clone appeared a few times. This rearrangement joins TRBV4-1 to TRBJ2-3; TRBD1 or TRBD2 may be the D gene (7 bases each). CDR1 and CDR2 (germline): MGHRA, YSYEKL. With 1 base removed from V and 6 bases from J, the gap between germline ends came to 20 bases. CDR3 length equals 17 residues. The CDR3: CASSQASGRGRGDTQYF. Here the CDR3 DNA reads TGCGCCAGCAGCCAAGCCTCCGGCAGGGGGAGGGGCGATACGCAGTATTTT.